The 10 T cell receptor beta chains presented below share a single source sample, sequenced in a study of shared T cell receptors in the human thymus. Profiling relied on immunoSEQ multiplex PCR, and the TCRdb table lists in-frame clones only, not all of them. The sample has 640,000 or so clones, more than 75% seen once. These data were also filed under a second study, of human thymus T cells.

Sample: thymocytes. The receptors shown here come from a boy under two years old with a congenital heart defect.

This clone occurred once. The chain carries TRBV15 and TRBJ1-2, with a possible D match to TRBD1 (6 bases). V was trimmed by 0 bases and J by 6 bases, leaving 14 bases between them. The CDR3 runs 15 residues. Germline assignment: CDR1 LNHNV and CDR2 YYDKDF (reference sequence). The CDR3 loop reads CATSREEEQGDGYTF. The CDR3 region has the DNA TGTGCCACCAGCAGAGAGGAGGAACAGGGAGATGGCTACACCTTC.

This clone is a singleton in its sample. The CDR3 region is CASSYGTGGEETQYF. CDR3 DNA: TGTGCCAGCAGTTACGGGACAGGGGGCGAAGAGACCCAGTACTTC. The chain is built from TRBV6-5 and TRBJ2-5; 12 bases map to TRBD1. The junction had 1 base not matched to a gene; V was cut back by 2 bases and J by 3 bases. Germline loops: CDR1 MNHEY, CDR2 SVGAGI. The length of the CDR3 is 15 residues.

This clone has just one count. Here the CDR3 reads CASRAGGPLSTSRLETQYF. Written as DNA, the CDR3 is TGTGCCAGCCGGGCGGGGGGGCCCTTGAGTACATCACGGCTAGAGACCCAGTACTTC. The rearrangement joins TRBV27 to TRBJ2-5, with 9 positions matching TRBD2. The V and J ends lost 8 bases and 4 bases, in that order; junction bases with no gene match: 23. Per the germline V gene, CDR1 is MNHEY and CDR2 is SMNVEV (reference sequence). The CDR3 is made up of 19 amino acids.

The chain combines TRBV5-1 with TRBJ1-6, with 9 bases lining up with TRBD1. This CDR3 has 16 residues. Germline V gene sequence: CDR1 SGHRS, CDR2 YFSETQ. V lost 4 bases to trimming and J lost 12 bases; unmatched junction nucleotides: 14. The CDR3 bases are TGCGCCAGCAGCCAGAAGCCGGGACAGGGTCCTGTACCCCTCCACTTT. Amino acids: CASSQKPGQGPVPLHF.

The J gene is TRBJ1-1, the V gene TRBV19, with D possibly being TRBD1 (5 bases). This CDR3 is 12 amino acids long. In germline, CDR1 is LNHDA, CDR2 SQIVND (reference sequence). The germline V and J ends were trimmed by 7 bases and 3 bases, with 9 bases remaining between them. CDR3 amino acids: CASMGRYTEAFF. The CDR3 nucleotides read TGTGCCAGTATGGGGCGTTACACTGAAGCTTTCTTT. The whole variable domain, filled in from reference TRBV19 and TRBJ1-1, reads DGGITQSPKYLFRKEGQNVTLSCEQNLNHDAMYWYRQDPGQGLRLIYYSQIVNDFQKGDIAEGYSVSREKKESFPLTVTSAQKNPTAFYLCASMGRYTEAFFGQGTRLTVV.

The chain recombines TRBV9 with TRBJ2-1; 9 nucleotides match TRBD2. The CDR3 extends over 17 amino acids. V shed 0 bases and J 4 bases; nucleotides not matched to a gene: 8. Per germline, CDR1 SGDLS and CDR2 YYNGEE. CDR3 sequence: CASSVESSSGVYNEQFF. The DNA for the CDR3 is TGTGCCAGCAGCGTAGAGAGCTCTAGCGGGGTTTACAATGAGCAGTTCTTC.

This clone was seen a handful of times. V gene TRBV4-2 combines with J gene TRBJ1-1; D gene uncertain. The CDR3 contains 15 residues. V was cut by 1 base and J by 4 bases, with 13 bases left in between. Germline-derived CDR1 and CDR2 are LGHNA and YNFKEQ. The CDR3 nucleotides read TGTGCCAGCAGCCAAGGATGGTCCGGGAGCACTGAAGCTTTCTTT. This translates into CASSQGWSGSTEAFF.

The rearrangement uses TRBV4-3 and TRBJ2-3; D call uncertain. Germline V CDR1 and CDR2: LGHNA, YSLEER. The ends were cut back, 0 bases at V and 2 bases at J, with 12 bases in the middle. CDR3 size: 16 residues. In DNA, the CDR3 is TGCGCCAGCAGCCAAGATCTTTCAGGAAACACAGATACGCAGTATTTT. Translation: CASSQDLSGNTDTQYF.

This clone was seen once. J is TRBJ1-4 and V is TRBV7-8; D is perhaps TRBD1 (6 bases). The CDR3 loop spans 16 amino acids. CDR1 is SGHVS, CDR2 FQNEAQ, per germline. Trimming pared 0 bases from V and 7 bases from J, leaving 15 bases between. CDR3 protein: CASSLAFQGISEKLFF. The CDR3 nucleotides read TGTGCCAGCAGCTTAGCTTTCCAGGGGATCTCTGAAAAACTGTTTTTT.

The gene calls are TRBV4-3 and TRBJ2-3, with 7 bases identical to TRBD2. The J segment lost 4 bases and the V segment lost 0 bases, leaving 10 bases of the junction unmatched. Germline lookup yields CDR1 LGHNA and CDR2 YSLEER. CDR3 length equals 17 residues. The CDR3 loop is CASSQDWASGEADTQYF. The CDR3 DNA reads TGCGCCAGCAGCCAAGATTGGGCTAGCGGAGAGGCAGATACGCAGTATTTT.